This T cell receptor (beta chain) originates from a study of early T cells in non-severe SARS-CoV-2 infection. Study details: From unsorted whole blood, bulk RNA was sequenced, and the chains remained unpaired. Study conclusions and caveats: In VDJdb matching, anti-spike CD8 responses were favored while private and CD4 specificities went missing.

As regards this clonotype: Its matching antigen is unknown.

Each single cDNA molecule received a unique molecular identifier. TCRdb analysed the 5' RACE reads with MiXCR anew, one entry per CDR3 protein. The table has under 85,000 distinct CDR3 sequences, 9.5% to 15% seen once. This CDR3 is built from 14 residues. Germline V gene sequence: CDR1 MDHEN, CDR2 SYDVKM. Trimming removed 5 bases from V and 2 bases from J; junction bases left unmatched: 5. This clonotype was sampled from an adult who was a healthcare worker with PCR-confirmed SARS-CoV-2 infection or an uninfected control (not recorded which). The J gene is TRBJ1-2, the V gene TRBV28; 7 bases fit TRBD1. Specimen: whole blood. The CDR3 DNA reads TGTGCCAGCAGTCAAGGACAGGAAAACTATGGCTACACCTTC. Protein product: CASSQGQENYGYTF.